The 14 T cell receptor beta chains below come from one sample, sequenced in a study of CD8 T cells in ankylosing spondylitis. General observations from the study: The study identified a TCR beta motif of 7 or 8 highly homologous variants that appeared characteristic of ankylosing spondylitis blood.

These receptors are not linked to any known antigen. From the 5' RACE reads, TCRdb called clonotypes with MiXCR, one entry per CDR3 protein. The sample records 300,000 to 400,000 distinct CDR3 sequences, about a fifth being singletons. Sequences were obtained from blood, either unsorted or a sorted T cell fraction (not recorded which). The receptor set was obtained from a male donor with ankylosing spondylitis.

This clonotype was detected a few times. V is TRBV6-4 and J is TRBJ2-1; D is tentatively TRBD1 or TRBD2 (5 bases each). Per the germline V gene, CDR1 is MRHNA and CDR2 is SNTAGT. V was pared by 7 bases and J by 10 bases, with 14 bases between. The CDR3 totals 12 residues. This CDR3 reads CASTGRRGEQFF. The CDR3 DNA follows: TGTGCCAGCACGGGGCGCCGGGGAGAGCAGTTCTTC.

Only a few counts were recorded for this clonotype. V is TRBV12-3 or TRBV12-4 and J is TRBJ1-6, with TRBD1 matching over 7 bases. The CDR3 spans 14 residues. V gave up 7 bases and J gave up 11 bases; unmatched junction bases: 11. In DNA, the CDR3 is TGTGCCAGCAAACAGACAGGGAGATTTCCACCCCTCCACTTT. Amino acid sequence: CASKQTGRFPPLHF.

The chain carries TRBV12-3 or TRBV12-4 and TRBJ2-2; 10 bases match TRBD2. Trimming took 5 bases from V and 4 from J; bases not matched to a gene: 4. CDR3 length: 15 amino acids. The CDR3 loop reads CASSIGLAATGELFF. CDR3 coding DNA: TGTGCCAGCAGTATCGGACTAGCGGCCACCGGGGAGCTGTTTTTT.

The table lists this clonotype with many counts. The chain carries TRBV29-1 and TRBJ2-1; no firm D call. The V end was cut by 0 bases, the J end by 6 bases, with 6 bases between. The germline CDR1 and CDR2 sequences are SQVTM and ANQGSEA. The CDR3 contains 12 residues. The CDR3 DNA follows: TGCAGCGTTGAAGAGCCCCGCAATGAGCAGTTCTTC. As protein: CSVEEPRNEQFF.

The chain combines TRBV9 with TRBJ2-1, with D tentatively TRBD2 (6 bases). CDR1 is SGDLS and CDR2 is YYNGEE in the germline V gene. Between the trimmed V and J ends, which lost 6 bases and 0 bases, there was a span of 10 bases. The CDR3 runs 14 residues. This chain's CDR3 is CASNRESSYNEQFF. The CDR3 DNA is TGTGCCAGCAATCGGGAGAGCTCCTACAATGAGCAGTTCTTC.

The chain joins TRBV6-1 to TRBJ2-7; TRBD2 might be the D (6 bases). This CDR3 has 14 residues. Trimming removed 6 bases at V and 3 bases at J, with 15 bases between. Germline assignment: CDR1 MNHNS and CDR2 SASEGT. CDR3 DNA sequence: TGTGCCAGCAGGACACCCGGGACTGGCTACGAGCAGTACTTC. Amino acids: CASRTPGTGYEQYF.

This clonotype is a singleton in its sample. The chain has TRBV19 and TRBJ2-7; 7 bases are shared with TRBD2. CDR3 length equals 14 residues. Germline V lookup: CDR1 LNHDA, CDR2 SQIVND (reference sequence). The V gene end was trimmed by 5 bases and the J gene end by 5 bases; junction bases not matched to a gene: 9. The DNA of the CDR3 is TGTGCCAGTAGTCGAGACCTAGCGGTCCACGAGCAGTACTTC. It specifies CASSRDLAVHEQYF.

This sequence joins TRBV19 and TRBJ2-2; a weak D match, TRBD1 (5 bases). V was shortened by 3 bases and J by 1 base, with 12 bases between the two germline ends. Germline assignment: CDR1 LNHDA and CDR2 SQIVND (reference sequence). CDR3 length: 16 residues. Written as DNA, the CDR3 is TGTGCCAGTAGTATTGGGTCGCAGGGGAACACCGGGGAGCTGTTTTTT. Its translation is CASSIGSQGNTGELFF.

This chain joins TRBV12-3 or TRBV12-4 and TRBJ2-1; tentatively, D is TRBD1 (5 bases). This CDR3 has 16 residues. Trimming took 5 bases from V and 0 from J, leaving 14 bases between them. For the CDR3, the DNA is TGTGCCAGCAGTCTTTCCCCAGGGAACTCCTACAATGAGCAGTTCTTC. Translated, it gives CASSLSPGNSYNEQFF.

The sample holds many counts of this clonotype. The V gene is TRBV2, the J gene TRBJ1-6; D gene uncertain. Between the trimmed V and J ends, which lost 2 bases and 7 bases, there was a span of 9 bases. The germline CDR1 and CDR2 sequences are SNHLY and FYNNEI. The CDR3 is 14 amino acids. CDR3 in amino acids: CASSERQLNSPLHF. The CDR3 region has the DNA TGTGCCAGCAGTGAAAGGCAGCTCAATTCACCCCTCCACTTT.

This clonotype was found a few times. The chain links TRBV27 to TRBJ2-1; D is possibly TRBD2 (5 bases). The CDR3 is made up of 13 amino acids. Per the germline V gene, CDR1 is MNHEY and CDR2 is SMNVEV (reference sequence). V dropped 7 bases and J dropped 6 bases, with 13 bases sitting between them. The CDR3 nucleotides read TGTGCCAGCAAGCAGCGGCAGGTCAATGAGCAGTTCTTC. Protein: CASKQRQVNEQFF.

This clonotype has more than one count but fewer than ten. V is TRBV20-1 and J is TRBJ2-5, with 7 bases lining up with TRBD2. The CDR3 runs to 15 residues. The germline gives CDR1 DFQATT, CDR2 SNEGSKA (reference sequence). The J segment lost 2 bases and the V segment lost 3 bases, leaving 9 bases of the junction unmatched. In DNA form, the CDR3 reads TGCAGTGCTAGTCCGGCTAGCGGAGGACAAGAGACCCAGTACTTC. Translating gives CSASPASGGQETQYF.

This clonotype showed up just a few times. V is TRBV12-3 or TRBV12-4 and J is TRBJ2-5; tentative D call: TRBD2 (5 bases). The CDR3 sequence is 15 residues long. Trimming cost V 5 bases and J 2 bases, with 15 bases left between them. CDR3 region: CASSEPGRPQETQYF. CDR3 in DNA: TGTGCCAGCAGTGAACCGGGGAGACCACAAGAGACCCAGTACTTC.

Details on this clonotype: A read error may account for a junction end that differs from germline. The gene calls are TRBV7-9 and TRBJ2-2; TRBD1 matches at 8 bases. This CDR3 region has 15 residues. The germline gives CDR1 SEHNR, CDR2 FQNEAQ (reference sequence). CDR3 DNA: TGTGCCGGCAGACAGGGGCCCTCGAACACCGGGGAGCTGTTTTTT. Its protein is CAGRQGPSNTGELFF.